This T cell receptor beta chain was identified during a study of T cell responses to AZD1222 COVID-19 vaccine. In germline, CDR1 is SEHNR, CDR2 FQNEAQ (reference sequence). V lost 0 bases to trimming and J lost 7 bases, with 15 bases between them. The length of the CDR3 is 15 residues. Assay used: immunoSEQ multiplex PCR; TCRdb lists only in-frame clones, some missing. Of 95,000 to 110,000 clones listed, around 90% are singletons. The TCR sequence derives from an adult in good health. This specimen was peripheral blood, taken on day 0 of AZD1222 vaccination. J is TRBJ1-2 and V is TRBV7-9; weak D call: TRBD1 (5 bases). The CDR3 DNA is TGTGCCAGCAGCTTAGCAGGGGCAGGGCCGAGTGGCTACACCTTC. This codes for CASSLAGAGPSGYTF.